Sequencing of this T cell receptor (beta chain) was carried out in a study of blood T cell repertoires in COVID-19. Study-level background: Some COVID-19 samples were acute and others convalescent; all came from the United States, Italy and Spain. PBMCs, B-cell-depleted T cells, or T cells provided the cDNA or gDNA that made up the material.

The authors' processing: Amplifying reference gene primers gave estimates of nucleated cell counts. Sequencing used immunoSEQ multiplex PCR; TCRdb keeps in-frame clones, though not all of them. That table gives V, J and clone size, and the DNA gave D and trimming. The top ten hold approximately 4.1% of the sample, which has about 350,000 clones, roughly 89% seen once. A word on this clone: One end of the junction varies from germline; a read error may be responsible.

This sequence originates from a woman in her fifties or sixties with COVID-19, enrolled during active disease. The sequenced sample was peripheral blood.

The CDR3 spells CASSISRGYDSPLHF. CDR3 bases: TGTGCCAGTAGTATTAGCAGGGGCTATGATTCACCCCTCCACTTT. The chain uses TRBV19 and TRBJ1-6, with D possibly being TRBD1 (6 bases). CDR1 LNHDA and CDR2 SQIVND come from the germline V gene (reference sequence). The CDR3 totals 15 residues.